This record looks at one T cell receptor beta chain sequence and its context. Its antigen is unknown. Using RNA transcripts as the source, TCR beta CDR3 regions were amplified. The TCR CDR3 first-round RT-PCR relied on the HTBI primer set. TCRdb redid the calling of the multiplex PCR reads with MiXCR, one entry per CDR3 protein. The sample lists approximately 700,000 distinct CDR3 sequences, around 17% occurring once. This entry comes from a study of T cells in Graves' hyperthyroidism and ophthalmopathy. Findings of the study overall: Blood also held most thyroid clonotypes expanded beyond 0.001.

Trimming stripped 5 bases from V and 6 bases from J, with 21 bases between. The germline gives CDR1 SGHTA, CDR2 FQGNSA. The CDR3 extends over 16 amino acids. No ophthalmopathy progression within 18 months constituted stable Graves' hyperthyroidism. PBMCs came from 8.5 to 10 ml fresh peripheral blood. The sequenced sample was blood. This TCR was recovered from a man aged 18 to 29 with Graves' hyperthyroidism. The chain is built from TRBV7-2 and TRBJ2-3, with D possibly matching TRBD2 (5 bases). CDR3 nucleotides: TGTGCCAGCAGCGAAAGGCCTAGCCTCACCTTCGATACGCAGTATTTT. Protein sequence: CASSERPSLTFDTQYF. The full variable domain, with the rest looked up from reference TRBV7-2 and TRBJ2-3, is GAGVSQSPSNKVTEKGKDVELRCDPISGHTALYWYRQSLGQGLEFLIYFQGNSAPDKSGLPSDRFSAERTGGSVSTLTIQRTQQEDSAVYLCASSERPSLTFDTQYFGPGTRLTVL.